One sample yielded the 18 T cell receptor beta chains listed below, sequenced in a study of cytomegalovirus exposure and HLA in healthy donors. PCR used 60 Vbeta primers and 13 Jbeta primers. Clones were sequenced by immunoSEQ multiplex PCR, and TCRdb holds only the in-frame ones, with some missing. The profile shows 200,000 to 250,000 clones, approximately 78% of them singletons. The sample consisted of PBMCs. These receptors all stem from a boy under 18 in good health and CMV-seronegative.

The gene calls are TRBV6-4 and TRBJ2-7; D possibly corresponds to TRBD2 (5 bases). Germline CDR1 MRHNA, CDR2 SNTAGT. With 0 bases removed from V and 5 bases from J, the gap between germline ends came to 11 bases. The CDR3 length is 14 residues. DNA of the CDR3: TGTGCCAGCAGTGACTCAGGACTTAGCCACGAGCAGTACTTC. Protein: CASSDSGLSHEQYF.

The J gene is TRBJ2-4, the V gene TRBV6-5; 7 bases map to TRBD1. CDR1 is MNHEY and CDR2 is SVGAGI in the germline V gene. V dropped 6 bases and J dropped 1; count of bases not matched to a gene: 6. The CDR3 is 15 amino acids. The CDR3 nucleotides read TGTGCCAGCAGAATGACAGGGATGGCCAAAAACATTCAGTACTTC. It codes for CASRMTGMAKNIQYF.

The V and J genes are TRBV9 and TRBJ2-5; 9 bases map to TRBD2. CDR3 length: 16 amino acids. Germline CDR1 SGDLS, CDR2 YYNGEE. J lost 0 bases, V lost 3 bases, and 6 bases had no gene match. The CDR3 coding sequence is TGTGCCAGCAGCGCCGGACTAGCGACATACCAAGAGACCCAGTACTTC. It codes for CASSAGLATYQETQYF.

This clone was counted once. The V call is TRBV29-1, the J call TRBJ2-2, with TRBD1 identical over 9 bases. Germline V lookup: CDR1 SQVTM, CDR2 ANQGSEA. The CDR3 extends over 14 amino acids. Unmatched junction bases numbered 3, after V lost 6 bases and J lost 1 base. The CDR3, as DNA: TGCAGCGTGGACAGGGGTAGGAACACCGGGGAGCTGTTTTTT. This gives the protein CSVDRGRNTGELFF.

This clone has a handful of counts. V is TRBV30 and J is TRBJ1-2; D possibly corresponds to TRBD1 (6 bases). With 3 bases removed from V and 8 bases from J, the gap between germline ends came to 19 bases. CDR3 length: 14 amino acids. The germline CDR1 and CDR2 sequences are GTSNPN and SVGIG (reference sequence). Written as DNA, the CDR3 is TGTGCCTGGAGAGTCGGCAGGGGTAAAGGCGGCTACACCTTC. It yields the protein CAWRVGRGKGGYTF.

The rearrangement links TRBV28 to TRBJ2-2; tentatively, D is TRBD2 (6 bases). Germline V gene data show CDR1 as MDHEN and CDR2 as SYDVKM. This CDR3 spans 15 amino acids. With 5 bases removed from V and 3 bases from J, the gap between germline ends came to 13 bases. The CDR3 coding sequence is TGTGCCAGCAGTCGTCAGGGACTTTACACCGGGGAGCTGTTTTTT. Residues: CASSRQGLYTGELFF.

The chain uses TRBV11-3 and TRBJ2-2, with TRBD1 identical over 12 bases. CDR1 is SGHNT and CDR2 is YENEEA in the germline V gene. This CDR3 contains 17 residues. V lost 4 bases and J lost 6; bases outside the gene matches: 9. The CDR3 sequence is CASSSLLGQGAAGELFF. The CDR3 nucleotides read TGTGCCAGCAGCTCCCTATTGGGACAGGGGGCTGCCGGGGAGCTGTTTTTT.

V usage is TRBV27 and J usage is TRBJ2-7; 9 positions agree with TRBD2. V gave up 1 base and J gave up 7 bases; unmatched junction bases: 11. The germline V gene encodes CDR1 MNHEY and CDR2 SMNVEV (reference sequence). CDR3 length: 16 amino acids. The CDR3 nucleotides are TGTGCCAGCAGTTTATTGAGTCCGCGGGAGGGGGGGGAGCAGTACTTC. Translating gives CASSLLSPREGGEQYF.

The V and J genes are TRBV6-1 and TRBJ1-5; TRBD1 matches at 8 bases. V gave up 4 bases and J gave up 7 bases; unmatched junction bases: 6. Germline CDR1 reads MNHNS; CDR2 reads SASEGT. The CDR3 has 14 amino acids. CDR3 bases: TGTGCCAGCAGTGTCGGACAGGGTGGCCAGCCCCAGCATTTT. Translated, it gives CASSVGQGGQPQHF.

This chain connects TRBV5-6 to TRBJ2-1; 15 positions match TRBD2. The CDR3 runs 15 residues. Trimming cost V 0 bases and J 12 bases; bases outside gene matches: 4. Germline V gene data show CDR1 as SGHDT and CDR2 as YYEEEE. DNA of the CDR3: TGTGCCAGCAGCTTGGGGACTAGCGGGGGGGCCGGGCAGTTCTTC. Protein product: CASSLGTSGGAGQFF. Combining the CDR3 with reference TRBV5-6 and TRBJ2-1 gives the whole variable domain DAGVTQSPTHLIKTRGQQVTLRCSPKSGHDTVSWYQQALGQGPQFIFQYYEEEERQRGNFPDRFSGHQFPNYSSELNVNALLLGDSALYLCASSLGTSGGAGQFFGPGTRLTVL.

The V and J genes are TRBV11-2 and TRBJ2-7; 11 bases agree with TRBD2. Germline assignment: CDR1 SGHAT and CDR2 FQNNGV. The CDR3 has 14 residues. Unmatched junction bases numbered 4, after V lost 5 bases and J lost 4 bases. CDR3 nucleotides: TGTGCCAGCAGCCCGACTAGCGGGGTATACGAGCAGTACTTC. It specifies CASSPTSGVYEQYF.

The rearrangement joins TRBV4-1 to TRBJ1-2, with 9 bases aligning to TRBD1. This CDR3 region has 17 residues. CDR1 and CDR2 (germline): MGHRA, YSYEKL. J was trimmed by 8 bases and V by 2 bases; bases with no gene match: 15. CDR3 region: CASSQPAGQGANWGYTF. CDR3 nucleotide sequence: TGCGCCAGCAGCCAACCAGCGGGACAGGGTGCTAACTGGGGCTACACCTTC.

This rearrangement joins TRBV11-2 to TRBJ1-2; 12 bases map to TRBD1. This CDR3 has 16 residues. The V segment lost 2 bases and the J segment 4 bases; nucleotides outside the gene matches: 5. From germline, CDR1 is SGHAT and CDR2 FQNNGV. CDR3: CASSLYRGQGAYGYTF. CDR3 bases: TGTGCCAGCAGCTTATATCGGGGACAGGGGGCCTATGGCTACACCTTC.

This sequence joins TRBV5-1 and TRBJ2-1; TRBD1 is a possible D gene (6 bases). V gave up 0 bases and J gave up 1 base, with 8 bases separating them. In germline, CDR1 is SGHRS, CDR2 YFSETQ. The CDR3 covers 15 residues. This CDR3 reads CASSLGQGSYNEQFF. CDR3 in DNA: TGCGCCAGCAGCTTGGGGCAGGGGTCCTACAATGAGCAGTTCTTC. The whole variable domain, filled in from reference TRBV5-1 and TRBJ2-1, reads KAGVTQTPRYLIKTRGQQVTLSCSPISGHRSVSWYQQTPGQGLQFLFEYFSETQRNKGNFPGRFSGRQFSNSRSEMNVSTLELGDSALYLCASSLGQGSYNEQFFGPGTRLTVL.

The J gene is TRBJ2-5, the V gene TRBV7-9; the match to TRBD2 covers 7 bases. The better agreement between TRBJ2-7 and the DNA end casts doubt on the J call. Germline lookup yields CDR1 SEHNR and CDR2 FQNEAQ (reference sequence). The CDR3 sequence is 16 residues long. The CDR3 loop is CASSKAGLAPSYEQYF. DNA for the CDR3: TGTGCCAGCAGCAAAGCGGGGCTAGCGCCATCCTACGAGCAGTACTTC.

The chain carries TRBV15 and TRBJ2-1, with a possible D match to TRBD2 (6 bases). Germline CDR1 LNHNV, CDR2 YYDKDF (reference sequence). The CDR3 extends over 16 amino acids. The V and J ends lost 4 bases and 2 bases respectively, with 15 bases between them. The DNA of the CDR3 is TGTGCCACCAGCACTAGACGGACTATCGCCTACAATGAGCAGTTCTTC. Translating gives CATSTRRTIAYNEQFF. The complete variable domain, with remaining parts taken from reference TRBV15 and TRBJ2-1, reads DAMVIQNPRYQVTQFGKPVTLSCSQTLNHNVMYWYQQKSSQAPKLLFHYYDKDFNNEADTPDNFQSRRPNTSFCFLDIRSPGLGDTAMYLCATSTRRTIAYNEQFFGPGTRLTVL.

V is TRBV19 and J is TRBJ1-2; no reliable D call. The CDR3 contains 13 residues. Germline assignment: CDR1 LNHDA and CDR2 SQIVND (reference sequence). Trimming took 7 bases from V and 2 from J, leaving 11 bases between them. The CDR3 spells CASNRETNYGYTF. CDR3 bases: TGTGCCAGTAACCGGGAAACCAACTATGGCTACACCTTC.

The V and J genes are TRBV27 and TRBJ2-7; TRBD2 is a possible D gene (5 bases). V lost 3 bases and J lost 6, with 12 bases in between. Germline values: CDR1 MNHEY, CDR2 SMNVEV (reference sequence). The CDR3 is 13 residues long. CDR3 protein: CASSFSDRSEQYF. The CDR3 nucleotides read TGTGCCAGCAGTTTTAGCGACCGAAGCGAGCAGTACTTC.